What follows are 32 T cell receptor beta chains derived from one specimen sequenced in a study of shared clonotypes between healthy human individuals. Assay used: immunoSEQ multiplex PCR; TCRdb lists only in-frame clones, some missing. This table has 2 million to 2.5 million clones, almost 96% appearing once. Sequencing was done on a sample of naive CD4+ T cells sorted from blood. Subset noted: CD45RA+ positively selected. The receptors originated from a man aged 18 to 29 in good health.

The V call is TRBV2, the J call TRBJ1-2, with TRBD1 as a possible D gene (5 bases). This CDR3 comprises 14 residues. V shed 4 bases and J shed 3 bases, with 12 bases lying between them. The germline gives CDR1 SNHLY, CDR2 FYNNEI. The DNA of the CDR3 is TGTGCCAGCAGTGGTCCGGGACTCTACTATGGCTACACCTTC. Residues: CASSGPGLYYGYTF.

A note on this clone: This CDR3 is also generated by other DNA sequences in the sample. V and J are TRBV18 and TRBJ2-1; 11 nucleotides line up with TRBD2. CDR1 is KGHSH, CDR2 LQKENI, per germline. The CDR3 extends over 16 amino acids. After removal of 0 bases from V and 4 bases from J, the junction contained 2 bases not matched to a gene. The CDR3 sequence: CASSPPGTSGYNEQFF. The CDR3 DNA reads TGTGCCAGCTCACCACCCGGGACTAGCGGATACAATGAGCAGTTCTTC.

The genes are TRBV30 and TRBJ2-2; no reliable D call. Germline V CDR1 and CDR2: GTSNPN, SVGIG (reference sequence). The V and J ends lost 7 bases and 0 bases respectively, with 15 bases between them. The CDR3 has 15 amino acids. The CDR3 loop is CALNNQGANTGELFF. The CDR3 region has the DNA TGTGCCTTAAACAACCAAGGCGCGAACACCGGGGAGCTGTTTTTT.

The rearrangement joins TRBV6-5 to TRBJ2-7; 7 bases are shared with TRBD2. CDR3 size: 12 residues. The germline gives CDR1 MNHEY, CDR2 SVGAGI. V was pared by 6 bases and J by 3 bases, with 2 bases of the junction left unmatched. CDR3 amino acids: CASRQRDYEQYF. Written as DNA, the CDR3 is TGTGCCAGCAGGCAGCGGGACTACGAGCAGTACTTC.

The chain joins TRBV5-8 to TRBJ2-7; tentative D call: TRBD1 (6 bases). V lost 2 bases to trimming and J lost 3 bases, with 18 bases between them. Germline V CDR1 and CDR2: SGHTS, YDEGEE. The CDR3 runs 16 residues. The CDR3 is CASSFLKTGLHYEQYF. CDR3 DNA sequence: TGTGCCAGCAGCTTTCTAAAGACAGGCCTCCACTACGAGCAGTACTTC.

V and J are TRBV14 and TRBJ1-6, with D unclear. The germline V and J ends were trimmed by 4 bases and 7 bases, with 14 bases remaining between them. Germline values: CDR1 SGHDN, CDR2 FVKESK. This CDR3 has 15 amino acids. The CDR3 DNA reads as TGTGCCAGCAGCCCGCACACCGGGAGGAATTCACCCCTCCACTTT. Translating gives CASSPHTGRNSPLHF. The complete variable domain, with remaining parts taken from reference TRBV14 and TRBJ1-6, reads EAGVTQFPSHSVIEKGQTVTLRCDPISGHDNLYWYRRVMGKEIKFLLHFVKESKQDESGMPNNRFLAERTGGTYSTLKVQPAELEDSGVYFCASSPHTGRNSPLHFGNGTRLTVT.

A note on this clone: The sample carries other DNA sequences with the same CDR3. Here the CDR3 reads CASSLVGSQETQYF. The CDR3 DNA follows: TGCGCCAGCAGCTTGGTAGGCAGCCAAGAGACCCAGTACTTC. The chain links TRBV5-1 to TRBJ2-5, with D unresolved. The germline V gene has CDR1 SGHRS and CDR2 YFSETQ. V lost 0 bases, J lost 1 base, and 7 bases lay in between. There are 14 residues in the CDR3.

The CDR3 region is CSVAGETGRDTEAFF. CDR3 coding DNA: TGCAGCGTTGCTGGCGAGACAGGGAGGGACACTGAAGCTTTCTTT. The V gene is TRBV29-1, the J gene TRBJ1-1; 7 nucleotides agree with TRBD1. CDR3 size: 15 residues. J lost 3 bases, V lost 4 bases, and 11 bases had no gene match. CDR1 is SQVTM, CDR2 ANQGSEA, per germline.

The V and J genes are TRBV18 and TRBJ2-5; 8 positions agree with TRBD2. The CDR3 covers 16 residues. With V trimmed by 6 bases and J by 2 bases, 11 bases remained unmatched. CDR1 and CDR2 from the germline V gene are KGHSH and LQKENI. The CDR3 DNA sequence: TGTGCCAGCTCGTTGGCTGGCGGGAGGAGTCAAGAGACCCAGTACTTC. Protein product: CASSLAGGRSQETQYF.

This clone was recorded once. The CDR3 loop reads CASSSFPGFTDTQYF. The CDR3 DNA is TGTGCCAGCAGTTCCTTCCCGGGATTTACAGATACGCAGTATTTT. The genes are TRBV27 and TRBJ2-3, with D maybe TRBD2 (5 bases). The CDR3 is made up of 15 amino acids. CDR1 is MNHEY, CDR2 SMNVEV, per germline (reference sequence). The V gene lost 4 bases and the J gene lost 3 bases, with 14 bases spanning the gap.

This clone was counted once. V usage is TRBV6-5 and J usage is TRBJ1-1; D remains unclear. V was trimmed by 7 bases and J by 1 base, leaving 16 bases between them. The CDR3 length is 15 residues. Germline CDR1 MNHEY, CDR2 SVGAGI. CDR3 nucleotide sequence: TGTGCCAGCATCAAAGCAGCAACCGCGAACACTGAAGCTTTCTTT. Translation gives CASIKAATANTEAFF.

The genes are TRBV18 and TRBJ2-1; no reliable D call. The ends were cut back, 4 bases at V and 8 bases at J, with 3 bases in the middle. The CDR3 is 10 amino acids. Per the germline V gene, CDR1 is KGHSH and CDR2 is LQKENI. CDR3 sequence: CASSHDEQFF. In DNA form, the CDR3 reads TGTGCCAGCTCACATGATGAGCAGTTCTTC.

The CDR3 reads CASSQDGTSQETQYF. The CDR3 nucleotides read TGTGCCAGCAGCCAAGATGGGACCAGCCAAGAGACCCAGTACTTC. The rearrangement uses TRBV4-2 and TRBJ2-5; perhaps D is TRBD1 or TRBD2 (5 bases each). The V gene lost 0 bases and the J gene lost 1 base, with 9 bases spanning the gap. The CDR3 sequence is 15 residues long. The V gene's germline CDR1 is LGHNA and CDR2 YNFKEQ.

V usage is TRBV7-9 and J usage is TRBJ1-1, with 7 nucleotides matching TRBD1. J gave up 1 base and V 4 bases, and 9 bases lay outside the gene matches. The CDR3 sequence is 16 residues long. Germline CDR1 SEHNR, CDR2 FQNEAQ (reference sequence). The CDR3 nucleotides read TGTGCCAGCAGCTCCGGGACAGACAGCCCGAACACTGAAGCTTTCTTT. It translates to CASSSGTDSPNTEAFF.

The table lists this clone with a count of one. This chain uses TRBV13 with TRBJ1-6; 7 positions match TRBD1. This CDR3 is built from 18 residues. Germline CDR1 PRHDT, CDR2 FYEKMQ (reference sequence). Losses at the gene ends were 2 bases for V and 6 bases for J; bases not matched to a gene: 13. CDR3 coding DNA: TGTGCCAGCAGCTTAACCCCCGTGGACAGGTTCCGTAATTCACCCCTCCACTTT. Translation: CASSLTPVDRFRNSPLHF.

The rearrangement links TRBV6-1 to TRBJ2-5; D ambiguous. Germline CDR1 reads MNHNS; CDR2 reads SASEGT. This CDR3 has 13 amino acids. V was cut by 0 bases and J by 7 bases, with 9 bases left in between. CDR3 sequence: CASSEASIGTQYF. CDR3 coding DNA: TGTGCCAGCAGTGAAGCTAGTATAGGGACCCAGTACTTC.

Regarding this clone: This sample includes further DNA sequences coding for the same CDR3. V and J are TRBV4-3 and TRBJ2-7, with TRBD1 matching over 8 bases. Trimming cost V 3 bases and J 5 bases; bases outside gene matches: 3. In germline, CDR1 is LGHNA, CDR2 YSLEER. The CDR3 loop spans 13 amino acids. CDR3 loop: CASSQDRAHEQYF. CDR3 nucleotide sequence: TGCGCCAGCAGCCAGGACAGGGCCCACGAGCAGTACTTC.

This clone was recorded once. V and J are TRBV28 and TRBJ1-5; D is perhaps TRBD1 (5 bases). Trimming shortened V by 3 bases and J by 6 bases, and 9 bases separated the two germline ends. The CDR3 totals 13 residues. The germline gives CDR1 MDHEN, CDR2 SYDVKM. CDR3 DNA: TGTGCCAGCAGTTTTAGGGGAAGTCAGCCCCAGCATTTT. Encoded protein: CASSFRGSQPQHF.

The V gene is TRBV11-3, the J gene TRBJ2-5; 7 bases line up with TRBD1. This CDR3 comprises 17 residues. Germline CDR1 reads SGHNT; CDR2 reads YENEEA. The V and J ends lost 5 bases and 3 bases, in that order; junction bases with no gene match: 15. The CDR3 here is CASSHGKGGGREETQYF. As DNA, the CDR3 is TGTGCCAGCAGCCATGGTAAAGGGGGCGGTCGGGAAGAGACCCAGTACTTC.

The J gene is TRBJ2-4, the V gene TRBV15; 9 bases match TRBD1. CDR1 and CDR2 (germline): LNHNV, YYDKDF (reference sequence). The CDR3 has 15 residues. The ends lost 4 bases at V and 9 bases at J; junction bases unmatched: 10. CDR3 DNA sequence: TGTGCCACCAGCATACCCGGGACAGGGATTGGCATTCAGTACTTC. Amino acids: CATSIPGTGIGIQYF.

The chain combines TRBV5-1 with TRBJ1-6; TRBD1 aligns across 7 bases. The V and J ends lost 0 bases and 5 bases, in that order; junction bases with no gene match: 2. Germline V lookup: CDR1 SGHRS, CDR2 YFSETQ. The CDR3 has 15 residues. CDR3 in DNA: TGCGCCAGCAGCTTGGACAGGGGAGATAATTCACCCCTCCACTTT. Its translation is CASSLDRGDNSPLHF.

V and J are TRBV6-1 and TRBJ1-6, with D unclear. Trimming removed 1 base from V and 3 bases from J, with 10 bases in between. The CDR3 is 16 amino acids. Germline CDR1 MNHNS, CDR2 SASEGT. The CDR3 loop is CASSEGGRRYNSPLHF. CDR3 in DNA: TGTGCCAGCAGTGAAGGCGGGCGCCGCTATAATTCACCCCTCCACTTT.

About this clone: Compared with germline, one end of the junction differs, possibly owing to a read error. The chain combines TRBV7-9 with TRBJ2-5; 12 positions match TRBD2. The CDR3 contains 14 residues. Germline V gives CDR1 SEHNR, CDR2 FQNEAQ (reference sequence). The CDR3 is CASSLAGGEETQYF. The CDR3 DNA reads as TGTGCCAGCAGCCTAGCGGGAGGGGAGGAGACCCAGTACTTC.

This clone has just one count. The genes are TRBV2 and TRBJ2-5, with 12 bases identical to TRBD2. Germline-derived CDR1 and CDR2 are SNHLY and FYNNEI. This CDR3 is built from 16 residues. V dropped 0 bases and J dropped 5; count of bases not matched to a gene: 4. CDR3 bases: TGTGCCAGCAGTGAAGCAGGACTAGCGGGGACGGAGACCCAGTACTTC. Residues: CASSEAGLAGTETQYF.

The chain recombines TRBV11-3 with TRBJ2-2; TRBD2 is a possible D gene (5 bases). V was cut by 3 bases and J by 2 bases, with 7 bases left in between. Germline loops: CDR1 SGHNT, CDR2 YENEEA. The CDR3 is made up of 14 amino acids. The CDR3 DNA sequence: TGTGCCAGCAGCTTGGAGGCTAACACCGGGGAGCTGTTTTTT. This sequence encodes CASSLEANTGELFF. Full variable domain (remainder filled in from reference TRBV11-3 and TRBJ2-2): EAGVVQSPRYKIIEKKQPVAFWCNPISGHNTLYWYLQNLGQGPELLIRYENEEAVDDSQLPKDRFSAERLKGVDSTLKIQPAELGDSAVYLCASSLEANTGELFFGEGSRLTVL.

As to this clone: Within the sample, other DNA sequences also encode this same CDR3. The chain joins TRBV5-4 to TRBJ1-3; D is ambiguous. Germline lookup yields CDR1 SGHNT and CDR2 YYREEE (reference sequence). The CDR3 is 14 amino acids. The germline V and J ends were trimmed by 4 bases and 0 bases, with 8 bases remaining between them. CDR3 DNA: TGTGCCAGCAGCCTGGACCCCTCTGGAAACACCATATATTTT. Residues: CASSLDPSGNTIYF.

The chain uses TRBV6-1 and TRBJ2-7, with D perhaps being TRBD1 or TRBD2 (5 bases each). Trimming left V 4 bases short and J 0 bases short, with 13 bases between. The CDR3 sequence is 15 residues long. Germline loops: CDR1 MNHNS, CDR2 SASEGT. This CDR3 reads CASSVTGTDSYEQYF. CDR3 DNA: TGTGCCAGCAGTGTTACCGGGACGGACTCCTACGAGCAGTACTTC.

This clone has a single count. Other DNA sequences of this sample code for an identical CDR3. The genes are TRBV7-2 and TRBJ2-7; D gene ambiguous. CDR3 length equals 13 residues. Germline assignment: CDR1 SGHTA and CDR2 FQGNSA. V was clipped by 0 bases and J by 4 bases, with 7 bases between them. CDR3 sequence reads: CASSLAGSYEQYF. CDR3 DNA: TGTGCCAGCAGCTTAGCGGGATCTTACGAGCAGTACTTC.

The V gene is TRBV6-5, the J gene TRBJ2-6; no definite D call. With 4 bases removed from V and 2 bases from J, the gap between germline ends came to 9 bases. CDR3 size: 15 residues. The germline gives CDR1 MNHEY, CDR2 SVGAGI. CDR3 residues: CASSFGSTGANVLTF. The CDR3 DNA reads TGTGCCAGCAGTTTTGGCAGTACTGGGGCCAACGTCCTGACTTTC.

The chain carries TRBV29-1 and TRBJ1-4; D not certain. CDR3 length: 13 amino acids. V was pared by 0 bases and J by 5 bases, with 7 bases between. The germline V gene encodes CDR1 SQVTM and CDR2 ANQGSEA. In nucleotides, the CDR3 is TGCAGCGTTGAAGATCCCGAGAATGAAAAACTGTTTTTT. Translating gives CSVEDPENEKLFF.

CDR3 loop: CASRGWGYEQYF. CDR3 DNA sequence: TGTGCCAGCAGGGGGTGGGGCTACGAGCAGTACTTC. J is TRBJ2-7 and V is TRBV6-1, with unresolved D. The germline CDR1 and CDR2 sequences are MNHNS and SASEGT. V lost 6 bases to trimming and J lost 3 bases, with 9 bases between them. The CDR3 covers 12 residues.

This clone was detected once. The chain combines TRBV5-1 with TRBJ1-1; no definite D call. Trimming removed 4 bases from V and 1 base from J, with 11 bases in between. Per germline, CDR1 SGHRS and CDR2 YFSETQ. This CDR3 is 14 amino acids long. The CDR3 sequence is CASSTRAGNTEAFF. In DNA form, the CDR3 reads TGCGCCAGCAGCACCCGAGCAGGGAACACTGAAGCTTTCTTT.